The clone carrying this TCR beta chain has a handful of counts. As yet, its antigen is unknown. The authors used around 0.55 ug of bulk tumor genomic DNA per sample as template. Several biopsies were spaced far apart within each primary tumor and obtained as surgery took place. Surgery that was curative in intent was performed on patients with untreated, newly diagnosed non-small cell lung cancer. Each donor was a newly diagnosed non-small cell lung cancer patient undergoing surgery with curative intent. CDR3 length: 11 amino acids. V lost 1 base, J lost 10 bases, and 6 bases lay in between. Germline V gene lookup returns CDR1 SGHRS and CDR2 YFSETQ. This sample stems from a study of immune heterogeneity within non-small cell lung tumors. Whole-study findings and limits: Between individual patients, the high-frequency T-cell receptor beta clonotypes largely differed. With local tumor mutational burden, local T-cell clonality showed a moderate but significant correlation (R roughly 0.35).

Multiplex PCR with 32 V and 13 J primers amplified TCR beta CDR3. TCRdb independently ran MiXCR on the multiplex PCR reads; one entry per CDR3 protein. Of some 14,000 distinct CDR3 sequences listed, about 30% are singletons. The source is a middle-aged man with non-small cell lung cancer. Sequencing was carried out using lung tumor tissue. V gene TRBV5-1 combines with J gene TRBJ2-1; D not resolved. The CDR3 DNA is TGCGCCAGCAGCTTGTACCAGGAGCAGTTCTTC. It specifies CASSLYQEQFF.